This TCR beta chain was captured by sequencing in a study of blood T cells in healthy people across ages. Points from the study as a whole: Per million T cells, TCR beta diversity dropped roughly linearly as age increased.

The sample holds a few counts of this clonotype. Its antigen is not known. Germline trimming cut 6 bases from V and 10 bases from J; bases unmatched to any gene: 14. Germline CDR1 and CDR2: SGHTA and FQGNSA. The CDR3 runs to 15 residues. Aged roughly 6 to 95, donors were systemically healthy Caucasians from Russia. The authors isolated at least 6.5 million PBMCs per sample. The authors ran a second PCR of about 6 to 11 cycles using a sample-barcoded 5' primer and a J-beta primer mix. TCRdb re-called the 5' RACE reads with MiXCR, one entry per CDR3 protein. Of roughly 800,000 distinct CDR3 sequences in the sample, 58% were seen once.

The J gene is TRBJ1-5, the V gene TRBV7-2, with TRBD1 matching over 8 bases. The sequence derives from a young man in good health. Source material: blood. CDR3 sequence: CASSPGQGLFQPQHF. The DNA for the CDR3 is TGTGCCAGCAGTCCAGGACAGGGCTTGTTTCAACCCCAGCATTTT. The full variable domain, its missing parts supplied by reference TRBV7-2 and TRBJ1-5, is GAGVSQSPSNKVTEKGKDVELRCDPISGHTALYWYRQSLGQGLEFLIYFQGNSAPDKSGLPSDRFSAERTGGSVSTLTIQRTQQEDSAVYLCASSPGQGLFQPQHFGDGTRLSIL.